One sample yielded the 7 T cell receptor beta chains listed below, sequenced in a study of T cell responses to AZD1222 COVID-19 vaccine. Profiled with immunoSEQ multiplex PCR; TCRdb holds only in-frame clones, not every one. The sample yields more than 85,000 clones, more than 70% seen once. The sample here was peripheral blood, taken on day 0 of AZD1222 vaccination. All receptors come from an adult in good health.

In DNA, the CDR3 is TGTGCCAGCAGCTTGACTAGCGGGCAGACAGGAGAGCAGTTCTTC. As protein: CASSLTSGQTGEQFF. V and J are TRBV11-2 and TRBJ2-1; 10 nucleotides match TRBD2. CDR1 SGHAT and CDR2 FQNNGV come from the germline V gene. Losses at the gene ends were 3 bases for V and 10 bases for J; bases not matched to a gene: 9. The CDR3 has 15 residues.

A few counts support this clone. The chain joins TRBV5-4 to TRBJ1-6; the match to TRBD1 covers 9 bases. From germline, CDR1 is SGHNT and CDR2 YYREEE (reference sequence). The CDR3 has 15 residues. J lost 7 bases, V lost 5 bases, and 7 bases had no gene match. The CDR3 here is CASSYSGTGNSPLHF. In nucleotides, the CDR3 is TGTGCCAGCAGTTATTCCGGGACAGGGAATTCACCCCTCCACTTT. The full variable domain, rest sourced from reference TRBV5-4 and TRBJ1-6, is ETGVTQSPTHLIKTRGQQVTLRCSSQSGHNTVSWYQQALGQGPQFIFQYYREEENGRGNFPPRFSGLQFPNYSSELNVNALELDDSALYLCASSYSGTGNSPLHFGNGTRLTVT.

The chain links TRBV4-3 to TRBJ1-6; D uncertain. The V end lost 0 bases, the J end lost 7 bases, and 10 bases lay between the germline ends. The CDR3 sequence is 15 residues long. CDR1 and CDR2 (germline): LGHNA, YSLEER. This CDR3 is CASSQEVMQNSPLHF. DNA of the CDR3: TGCGCCAGCAGCCAAGAGGTGATGCAGAATTCACCCCTCCACTTT.

The chain links TRBV19 to TRBJ2-3, with 9 bases that match TRBD1. The ends lost 4 bases at V and 4 bases at J; junction bases unmatched: 6. Germline V gives CDR1 LNHDA, CDR2 SQIVND (reference sequence). The CDR3 sequence is 15 residues long. The CDR3 loop reads CASSTSDRGPDTQYF. As DNA, the CDR3 is TGTGCCAGTAGTACCTCGGACAGGGGTCCAGATACGCAGTATTTT. Complete variable domain (other parts from reference TRBV19 and TRBJ2-3): DGGITQSPKYLFRKEGQNVTLSCEQNLNHDAMYWYRQDPGQGLRLIYYSQIVNDFQKGDIAEGYSVSREKKESFPLTVTSAQKNPTAFYLCASSTSDRGPDTQYFGPGTRLTVL.

The CDR3 region is CASSPPTSGRAYEQYF. CDR3 sequence (DNA): TGTGCCAGCAGCCCACCAACTAGCGGGAGAGCCTACGAGCAGTACTTC. V gene TRBV11-3 combines with J gene TRBJ2-7, with 11 bases fitting TRBD2. Germline loops: CDR1 SGHNT, CDR2 YENEEA. V was clipped by 5 bases and J by 2 bases; unmatched bases: 8. The CDR3 has 16 residues.

V gene TRBV4-2 combines with J gene TRBJ1-2, with D tentatively TRBD1 (6 bases). The CDR3 is 14 residues long. Germline CDR1 LGHNA, CDR2 YNFKEQ. V lost 5 bases, J lost 6 bases, and 16 bases lay in between. The CDR3 reads CASSEGRGADGYTF. DNA for the CDR3: TGTGCCAGCAGCGAAGGGAGGGGGGCGGATGGCTACACCTTC.

V usage is TRBV29-1 and J usage is TRBJ1-1; possibly TRBD1 for D (6 bases). The length of the CDR3 is 14 residues. V lost 7 bases to trimming and J lost 1 base, with 16 bases between them. Per germline, CDR1 SQVTM and CDR2 ANQGSEA. The DNA for the CDR3 is TGCAGCGCTGGGGGGGCTTTTCCGAACACTGAAGCTTTCTTT. This gives the protein CSAGGAFPNTEAFF.